This T cell receptor (beta chain) came from a study of vaccination and CD4 T cells after COVID-19. V lost 3 bases to trimming and J lost 8 bases, with 13 bases between them. Germline assignment: CDR1 SGHTA and CDR2 FQGNSA. The length of the CDR3 is 13 residues. As regards this clonotype: Its antigen remains unknown.

The study sequenced cultured CD4+ T cell DNA using the Oncomine TCR Beta short-read assay. TCRdb redid the calling of the PCR reads with MiXCR, one entry per CDR3 protein. This sample has some 14,000 distinct CDR3 sequences, with 52% found just once. Treatment reported: roughly 10-day PBMC culture with coronavirus spike peptide pools or control peptides (ViraFEST assay). The sequenced material came from CD4+ T cells from blood, cultured in vitro. The chain has TRBV7-2 and TRBJ1-2; D perhaps matches TRBD1 (6 bases). This sequence originates from a human donor who had recovered from COVID-19. The CDR3 coding sequence is TGTGCCAGCAGCTTGGAACAGGGCCGAGGCTACACCTTC. Protein product: CASSLEQGRGYTF.